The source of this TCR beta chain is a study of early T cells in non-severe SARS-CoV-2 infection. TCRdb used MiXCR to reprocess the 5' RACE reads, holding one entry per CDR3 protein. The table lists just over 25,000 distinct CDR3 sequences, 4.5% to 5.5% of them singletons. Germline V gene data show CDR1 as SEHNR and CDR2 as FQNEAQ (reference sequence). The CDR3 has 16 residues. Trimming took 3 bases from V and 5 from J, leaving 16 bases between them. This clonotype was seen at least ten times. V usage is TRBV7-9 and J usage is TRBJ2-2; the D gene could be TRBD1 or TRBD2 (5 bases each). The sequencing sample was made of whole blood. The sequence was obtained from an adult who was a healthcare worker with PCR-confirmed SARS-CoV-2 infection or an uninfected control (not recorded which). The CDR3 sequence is CASSFGPGRTTGELFF. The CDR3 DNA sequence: TGTGCCAGCAGCTTTGGCCCGGGACGGACAACCGGGGAGCTGTTTTTT.